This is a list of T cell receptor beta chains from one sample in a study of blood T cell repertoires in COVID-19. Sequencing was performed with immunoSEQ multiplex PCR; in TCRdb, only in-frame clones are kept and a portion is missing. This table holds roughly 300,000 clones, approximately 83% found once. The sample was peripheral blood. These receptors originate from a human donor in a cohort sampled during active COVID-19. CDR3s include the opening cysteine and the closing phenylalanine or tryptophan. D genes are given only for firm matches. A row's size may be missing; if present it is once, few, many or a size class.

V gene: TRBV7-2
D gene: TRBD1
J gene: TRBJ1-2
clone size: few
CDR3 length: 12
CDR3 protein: CASSPRDRGYTF
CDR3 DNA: TGTGCCAGCAGCCCAAGGGACAGGGGCTACACCTTC

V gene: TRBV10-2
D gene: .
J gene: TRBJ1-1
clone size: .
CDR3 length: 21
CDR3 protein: CASSDTGQLLNPPKMNTEAFF
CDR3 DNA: TGCGCCAGCAGTGATACAGGGCAGCTTTTGAACCCCCCTAAAATGAACACTGAAGCTTTCTTT

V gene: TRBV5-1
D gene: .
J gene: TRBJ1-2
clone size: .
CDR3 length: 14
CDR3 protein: CASKLEGPSYGYTF
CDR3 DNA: TGCGCCAGCAAATTGGAGGGCCCGTCCTATGGCTACACCTTC

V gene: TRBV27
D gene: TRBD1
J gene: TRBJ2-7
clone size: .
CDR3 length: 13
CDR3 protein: CASGRDRGYEQYF
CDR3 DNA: TGTGCCAGCGGGAGGGACAGGGGATACGAGCAGTACTTC

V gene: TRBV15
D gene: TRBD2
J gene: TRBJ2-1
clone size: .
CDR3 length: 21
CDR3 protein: CATSRESLTASGASSYNEQFF
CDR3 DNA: TGTGCCACCAGCAGAGAATCTTTAACGGCTAGCGGAGCTAGCTCCTACAATGAGCAGTTCTTC

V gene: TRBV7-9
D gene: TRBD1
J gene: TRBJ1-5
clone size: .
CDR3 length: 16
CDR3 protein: CASSFRQGYLNQPQHF
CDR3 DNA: TGTGCCAGCAGCTTCAGACAGGGCTATTTGAATCAGCCCCAGCATTTT

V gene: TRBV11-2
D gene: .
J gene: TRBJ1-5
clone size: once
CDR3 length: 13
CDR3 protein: CASSPGSSRAQHF
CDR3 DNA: TGTGCCAGCAGCCCCGGATCAAGCCGGGCCCAGCATTTT

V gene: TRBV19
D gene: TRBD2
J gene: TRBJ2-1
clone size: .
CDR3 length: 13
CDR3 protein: CASSGQAGQNQFF
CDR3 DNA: TGTGCCAGTAGTGGCCAAGCGGGGCAAAATCAGTTCTTC

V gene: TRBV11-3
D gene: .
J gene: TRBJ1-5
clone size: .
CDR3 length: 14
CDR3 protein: CASSREQLPGPQHF
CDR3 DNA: TGTGCCAGCAGTCGCGAACAGCTACCCGGCCCCCAGCATTTT

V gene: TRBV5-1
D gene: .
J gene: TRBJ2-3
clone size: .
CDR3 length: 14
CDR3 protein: CASSSVMGTDTQYF
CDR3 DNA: TGCGCCAGCAGCTCGGTCATGGGCACAGATACGCAGTATTTT

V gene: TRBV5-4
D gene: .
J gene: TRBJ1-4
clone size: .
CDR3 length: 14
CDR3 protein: CASSLDTGTRKLFF
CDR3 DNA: TGTGCCAGCAGCTTGGATACCGGGACAAGGAAACTGTTTTTT

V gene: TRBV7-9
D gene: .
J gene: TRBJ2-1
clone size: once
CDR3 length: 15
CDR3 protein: CASSLGGGANNEQFF
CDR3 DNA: TGTGCCAGCAGCTTAGGAGGGGGGGCCAACAATGAGCAGTTCTTC

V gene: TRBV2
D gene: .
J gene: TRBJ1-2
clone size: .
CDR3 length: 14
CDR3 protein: CASSVGRGNYGYTF
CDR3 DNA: TGTGCCAGCAGTGTAGGCAGGGGCAACTATGGCTACACCTTC

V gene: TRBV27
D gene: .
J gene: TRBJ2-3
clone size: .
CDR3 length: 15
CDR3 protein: CASSLRGTPTDTQYF
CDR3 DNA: TGTGCCAGCAGTTTGCGCGGGACCCCGACAGATACGCAGTATTTT

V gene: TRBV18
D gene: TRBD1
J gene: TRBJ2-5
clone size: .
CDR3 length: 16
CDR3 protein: CASSPPGQGSQETQYF
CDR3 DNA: TGTGCCAGCTCACCACCGGGACAGGGATCCCAAGAGACCCAGTACTTC

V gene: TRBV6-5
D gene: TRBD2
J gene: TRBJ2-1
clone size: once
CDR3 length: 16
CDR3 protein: CASSYYSGSALNEQFF
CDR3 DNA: TGTGCCAGCAGTTATTATAGCGGGAGTGCTTTGAATGAGCAGTTCTTC

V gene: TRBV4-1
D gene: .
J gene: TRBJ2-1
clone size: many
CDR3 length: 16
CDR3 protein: CASSQESASSYNEQFF
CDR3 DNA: TGCGCCAGCAGCCAAGAAAGTGCGAGCTCCTACAATGAGCAGTTCTTC

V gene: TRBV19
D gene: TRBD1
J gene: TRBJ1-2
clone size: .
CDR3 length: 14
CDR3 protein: CASTRTGASYGYTF
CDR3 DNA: TGTGCCAGCACTAGAACAGGGGCGAGCTATGGCTACACCTTC

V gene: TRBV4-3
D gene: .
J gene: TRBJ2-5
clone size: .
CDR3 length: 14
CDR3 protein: CASSQDMNQRAQYF
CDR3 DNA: TGCGCCAGCAGCCAAGATATGAACCAGCGGGCCCAGTACTTC

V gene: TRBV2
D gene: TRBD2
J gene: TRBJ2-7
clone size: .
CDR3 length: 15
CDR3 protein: CASTETSASAYEQYF
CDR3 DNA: TGTGCCAGCACGGAAACTAGCGCCTCAGCCTACGAGCAGTACTTC

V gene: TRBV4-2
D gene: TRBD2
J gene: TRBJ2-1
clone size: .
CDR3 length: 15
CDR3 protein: CASSQDVAGFNEQFF
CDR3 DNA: TGTGCCAGCAGCCAAGATGTAGCGGGATTCAATGAGCAGTTCTTC

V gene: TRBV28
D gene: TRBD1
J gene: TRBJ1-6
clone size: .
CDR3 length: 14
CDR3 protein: CASSRTGGNSPLHF
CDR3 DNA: TGTGCCAGCAGTCGGACAGGGGGAAATTCACCCCTCCACTTT

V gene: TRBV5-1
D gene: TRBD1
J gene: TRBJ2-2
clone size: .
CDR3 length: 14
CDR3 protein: CASNRGQDTGELFF
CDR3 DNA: TGCGCCAGCAACAGGGGGCAGGACACCGGGGAGCTGTTTTTT

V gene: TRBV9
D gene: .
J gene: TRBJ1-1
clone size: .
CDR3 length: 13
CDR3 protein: CASSAQGGTEAFF
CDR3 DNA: TGTGCCAGCAGCGCACAGGGTGGAACTGAAGCTTTCTTT

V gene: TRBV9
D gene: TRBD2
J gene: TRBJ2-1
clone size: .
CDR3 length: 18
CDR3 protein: CASSVGGLAGNQNNEQFF
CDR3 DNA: TGTGCCAGCAGCGTAGGAGGGCTAGCGGGAAATCAAAACAATGAGCAGTTCTTC

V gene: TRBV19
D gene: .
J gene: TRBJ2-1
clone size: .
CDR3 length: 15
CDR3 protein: CARRRGRGSYNEQFF
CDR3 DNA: TGTGCCAGACGAAGGGGGCGGGGTTCCTACAATGAGCAGTTCTTC